The sequence of this T cell receptor beta chain was determined in a study of cytomegalovirus exposure and HLA in healthy donors. Findings and caveats of the study: Compared with the approximately 680-donor mean, an Asian-associated ancestry cluster reportedly had fewer N-insertions, according to a later analysis.

Researchers ran the PCR with 60 Vbeta and 13 Jbeta primers. Sequencing was performed with immunoSEQ multiplex PCR; in TCRdb, only in-frame clones are kept and a portion is missing. The sample holds roughly 180,000 clones, 84% seen once. Only a few counts were recorded for this clone. Its antigen is still unknown. Germline CDR1 SGHRS, CDR2 YFSETQ. V shed 3 bases, J shed 0 bases, and the junction held 12 bases outside the gene matches. This CDR3 comprises 19 residues. The chain links TRBV5-1 to TRBJ2-6, with TRBD2 matching 7 bases. This TCR was sampled from a young man in good health and CMV-seronegative. The specimen sequenced was PBMCs. CDR3 DNA: TGCGCCAGCAGCTCGGGCCTGGAGGGGAGGGGCTCTGGGGCCAACGTCCTGACTTTC. It is translated as CASSSGLEGRGSGANVLTF.